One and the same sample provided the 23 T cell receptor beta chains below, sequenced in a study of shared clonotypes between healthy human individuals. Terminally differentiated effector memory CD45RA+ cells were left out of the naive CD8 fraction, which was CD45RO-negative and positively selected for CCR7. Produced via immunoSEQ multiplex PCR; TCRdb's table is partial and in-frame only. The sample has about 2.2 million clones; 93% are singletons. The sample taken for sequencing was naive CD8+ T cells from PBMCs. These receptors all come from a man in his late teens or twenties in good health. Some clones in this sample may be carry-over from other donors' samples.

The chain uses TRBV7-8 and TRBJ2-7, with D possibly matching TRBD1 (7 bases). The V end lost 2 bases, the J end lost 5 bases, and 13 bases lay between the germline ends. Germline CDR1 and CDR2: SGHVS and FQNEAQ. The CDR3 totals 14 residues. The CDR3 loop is CASSLLPRGDEQYF. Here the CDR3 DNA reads TGTGCCAGCAGCTTACTACCCAGGGGGGACGAGCAGTACTTC.

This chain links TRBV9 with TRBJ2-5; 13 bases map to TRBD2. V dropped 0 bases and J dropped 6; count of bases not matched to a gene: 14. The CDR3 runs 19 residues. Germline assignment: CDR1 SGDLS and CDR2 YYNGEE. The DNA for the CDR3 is TGTGCCAGCAGCGTAGGGGAATCGGGACTAGCGGGATTGCGAAAGACCCAGTACTTC. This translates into CASSVGESGLAGLRKTQYF.

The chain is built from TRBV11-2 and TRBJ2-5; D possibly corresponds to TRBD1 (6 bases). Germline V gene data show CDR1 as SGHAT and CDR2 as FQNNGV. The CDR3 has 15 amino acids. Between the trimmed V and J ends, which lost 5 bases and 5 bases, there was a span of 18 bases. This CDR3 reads CASSHGQTRAETQYF. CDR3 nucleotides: TGTGCCAGCAGCCACGGACAGACCCGGGCGGAGACCCAGTACTTC.

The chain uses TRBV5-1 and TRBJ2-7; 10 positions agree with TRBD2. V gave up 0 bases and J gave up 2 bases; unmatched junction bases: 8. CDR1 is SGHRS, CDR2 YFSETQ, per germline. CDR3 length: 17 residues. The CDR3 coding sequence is TGCGCCAGCAGCTTGGGGTTAGCGGGAGGCCCAACCTACGAGCAGTACTTC. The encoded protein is CASSLGLAGGPTYEQYF.

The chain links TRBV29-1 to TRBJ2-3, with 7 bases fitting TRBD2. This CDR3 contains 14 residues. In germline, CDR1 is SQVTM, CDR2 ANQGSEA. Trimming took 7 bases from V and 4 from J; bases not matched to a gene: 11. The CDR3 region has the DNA TGCAGCGCCGAAGGGAGGGTAGTAGCAGATACGCAGTATTTT. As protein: CSAEGRVVADTQYF.

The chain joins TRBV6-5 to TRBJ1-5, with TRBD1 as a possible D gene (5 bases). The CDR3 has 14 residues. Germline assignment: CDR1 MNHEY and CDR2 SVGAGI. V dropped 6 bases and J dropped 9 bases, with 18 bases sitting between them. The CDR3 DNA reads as TGTGCCAGCAGAGTCGGGGCCCCCAATATGCCCCAGCATTTT. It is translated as CASRVGAPNMPQHF.

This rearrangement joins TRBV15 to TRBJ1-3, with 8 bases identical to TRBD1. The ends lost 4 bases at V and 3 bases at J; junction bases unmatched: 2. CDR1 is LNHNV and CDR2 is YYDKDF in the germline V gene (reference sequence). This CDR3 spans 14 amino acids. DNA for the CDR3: TGTGCCACCAGCACCAGGGGGCTTGGAAACACCATATATTTT. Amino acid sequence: CATSTRGLGNTIYF. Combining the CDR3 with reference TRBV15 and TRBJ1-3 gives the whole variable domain DAMVIQNPRYQVTQFGKPVTLSCSQTLNHNVMYWYQQKSSQAPKLLFHYYDKDFNNEADTPDNFQSRRPNTSFCFLDIRSPGLGDTAMYLCATSTRGLGNTIYFGEGSWLTVV.

For the CDR3, the DNA is TGTGCCAGCAGTTACTTAGGGTTTGACTATGGCTACACCTTC. Translated, it gives CASSYLGFDYGYTF. This chain uses TRBV6-5 with TRBJ1-2; D not certain. Germline V lookup: CDR1 MNHEY, CDR2 SVGAGI. This CDR3 has 14 amino acids. Trimming shortened V by 1 base and J by 3 bases, and 9 bases separated the two germline ends.

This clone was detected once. CDR3 DNA sequence: TGTGCCAGCAGTTTAACCCAAGGGTCGCCTCCTTCCTACGAGCAGTACTTC. This codes for CASSLTQGSPPSYEQYF. V and J are TRBV7-6 and TRBJ2-7, with no clear D. Germline V CDR1 and CDR2: SGHVS, FNYEAQ. The CDR3 loop spans 17 amino acids. Trimming took 6 bases from V and 1 from J, leaving 22 bases between them.

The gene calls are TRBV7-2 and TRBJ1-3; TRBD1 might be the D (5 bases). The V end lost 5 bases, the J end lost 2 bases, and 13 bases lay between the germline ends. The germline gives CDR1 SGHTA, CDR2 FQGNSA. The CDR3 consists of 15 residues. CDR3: CASSVTGGTGNTIYF. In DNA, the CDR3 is TGTGCCAGCAGCGTAACCGGGGGGACTGGAAACACCATATATTTT.

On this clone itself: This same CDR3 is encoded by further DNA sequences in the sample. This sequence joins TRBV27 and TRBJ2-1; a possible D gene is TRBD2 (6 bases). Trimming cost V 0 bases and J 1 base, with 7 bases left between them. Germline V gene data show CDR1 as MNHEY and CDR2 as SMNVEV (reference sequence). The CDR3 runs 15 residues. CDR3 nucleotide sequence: TGTGCCAGCAGTTTATCCGGGGGATCCTACAATGAGCAGTTCTTC. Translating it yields CASSLSGGSYNEQFF.

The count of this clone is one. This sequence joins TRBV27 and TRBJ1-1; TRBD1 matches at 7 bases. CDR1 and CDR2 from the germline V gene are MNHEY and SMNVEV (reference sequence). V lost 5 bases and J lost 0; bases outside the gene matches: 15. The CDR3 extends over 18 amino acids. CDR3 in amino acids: CASSLQGPEGIMNTEAFF. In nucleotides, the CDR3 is TGTGCCAGCAGTCTACAGGGGCCCGAGGGCATAATGAACACTGAAGCTTTCTTT.

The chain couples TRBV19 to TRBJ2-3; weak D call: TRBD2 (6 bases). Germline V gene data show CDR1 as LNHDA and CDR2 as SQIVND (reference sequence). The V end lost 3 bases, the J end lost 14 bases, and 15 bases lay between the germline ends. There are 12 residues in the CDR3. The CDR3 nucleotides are TGTGCCAGTAGTATTGGAGGGGCCCGCCCGTATTTT. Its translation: CASSIGGARPYF.

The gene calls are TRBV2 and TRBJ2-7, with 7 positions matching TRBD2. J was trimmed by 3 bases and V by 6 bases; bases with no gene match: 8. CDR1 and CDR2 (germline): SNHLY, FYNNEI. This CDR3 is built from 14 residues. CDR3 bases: TGTGCCAGCAGATTGGGGGGGGACCACTACGAGCAGTACTTC. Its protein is CASRLGGDHYEQYF.

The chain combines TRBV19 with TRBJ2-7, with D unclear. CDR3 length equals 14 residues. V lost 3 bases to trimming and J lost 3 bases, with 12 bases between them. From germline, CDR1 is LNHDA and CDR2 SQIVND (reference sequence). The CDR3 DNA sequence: TGTGCCAGTAGTATTACCGCGCGCGACTACGAGCAGTACTTC. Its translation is CASSITARDYEQYF.

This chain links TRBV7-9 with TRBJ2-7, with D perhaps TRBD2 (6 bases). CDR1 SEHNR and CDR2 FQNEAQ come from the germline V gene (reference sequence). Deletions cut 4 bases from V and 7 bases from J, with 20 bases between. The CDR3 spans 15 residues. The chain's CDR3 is CASSSTGLLAEEQYF. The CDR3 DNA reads TGTGCCAGCAGCTCGACGGGACTCCTTGCTGAGGAGCAGTACTTC.

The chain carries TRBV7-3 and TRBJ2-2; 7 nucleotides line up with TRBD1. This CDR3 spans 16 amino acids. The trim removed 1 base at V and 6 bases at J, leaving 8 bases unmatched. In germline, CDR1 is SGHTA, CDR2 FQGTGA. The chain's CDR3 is CASSLRYRGQAGELFF. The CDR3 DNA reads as TGTGCCAGCAGCTTAAGATACCGTGGACAGGCCGGGGAGCTGTTTTTT. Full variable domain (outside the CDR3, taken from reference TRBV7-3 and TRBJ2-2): GAGVSQTPSNKVTEKGKYVELRCDPISGHTALYWYRQSLGQGPEFLIYFQGTGAADDSGLPNDRFFAVRPEGSVSTLKIQRTERGDSAVYLCASSLRYRGQAGELFFGEGSRLTVL.

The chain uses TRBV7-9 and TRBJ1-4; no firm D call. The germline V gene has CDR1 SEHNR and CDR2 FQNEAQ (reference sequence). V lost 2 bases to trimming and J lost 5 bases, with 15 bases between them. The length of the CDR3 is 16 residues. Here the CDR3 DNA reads TGTGCCAGCAGCTTATTCCCTGGCAGCTTAAATGAAAAACTGTTTTTT. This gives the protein CASSLFPGSLNEKLFF.

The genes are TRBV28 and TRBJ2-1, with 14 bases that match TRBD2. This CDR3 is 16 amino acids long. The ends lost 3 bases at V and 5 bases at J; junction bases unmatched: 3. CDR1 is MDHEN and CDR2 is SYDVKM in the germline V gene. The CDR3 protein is CASSFRTSGRNNEQFF. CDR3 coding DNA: TGTGCCAGCAGTTTCCGGACTAGCGGGAGGAACAATGAGCAGTTCTTC.

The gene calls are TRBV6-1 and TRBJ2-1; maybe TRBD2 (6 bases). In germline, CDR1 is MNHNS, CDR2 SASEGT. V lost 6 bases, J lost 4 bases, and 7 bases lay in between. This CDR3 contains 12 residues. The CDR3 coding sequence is TGTGCCAGCAGCGGGAGATACAATGAGCAGTTCTTC. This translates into CASSGRYNEQFF.

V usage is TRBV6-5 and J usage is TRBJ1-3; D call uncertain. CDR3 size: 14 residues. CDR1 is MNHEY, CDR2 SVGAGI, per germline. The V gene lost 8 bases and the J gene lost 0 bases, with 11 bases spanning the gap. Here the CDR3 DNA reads TGTGCCAGCGGCGGCGGAAGCTCTGGAAACACCATATATTTT. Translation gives CASGGGSSGNTIYF.

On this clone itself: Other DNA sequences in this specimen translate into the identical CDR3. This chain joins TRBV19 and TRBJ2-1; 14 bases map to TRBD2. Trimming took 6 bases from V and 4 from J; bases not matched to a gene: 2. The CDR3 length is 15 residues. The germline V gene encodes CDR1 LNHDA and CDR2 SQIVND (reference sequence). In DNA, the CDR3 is TGTGCCAGTAGCGGACTAGCGGGAGGTTACAATGAGCAGTTCTTC. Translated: CASSGLAGGYNEQFF.

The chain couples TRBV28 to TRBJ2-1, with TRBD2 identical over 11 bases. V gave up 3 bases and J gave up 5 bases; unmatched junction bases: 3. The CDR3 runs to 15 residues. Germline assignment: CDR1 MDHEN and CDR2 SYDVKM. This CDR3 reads CASSFGTSGNNEQFF. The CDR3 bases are TGTGCCAGCAGTTTCGGGACTAGCGGCAACAATGAGCAGTTCTTC.